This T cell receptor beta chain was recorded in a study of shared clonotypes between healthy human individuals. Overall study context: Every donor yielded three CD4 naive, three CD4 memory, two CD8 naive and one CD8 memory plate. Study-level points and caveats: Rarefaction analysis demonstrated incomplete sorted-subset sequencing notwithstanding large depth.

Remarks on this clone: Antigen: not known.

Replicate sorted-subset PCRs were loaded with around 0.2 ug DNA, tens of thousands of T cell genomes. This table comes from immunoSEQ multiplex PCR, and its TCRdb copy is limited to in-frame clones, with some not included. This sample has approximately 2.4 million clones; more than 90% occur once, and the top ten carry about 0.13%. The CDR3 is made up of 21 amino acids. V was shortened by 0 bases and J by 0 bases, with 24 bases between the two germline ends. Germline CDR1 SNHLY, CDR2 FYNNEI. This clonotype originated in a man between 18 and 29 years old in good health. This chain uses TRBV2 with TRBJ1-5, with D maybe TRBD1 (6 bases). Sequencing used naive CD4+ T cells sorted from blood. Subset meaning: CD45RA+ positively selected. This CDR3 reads CASSEAQRTAGFLYSNQPQHF. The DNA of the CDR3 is TGTGCCAGCAGTGAAGCTCAAAGGACAGCCGGATTTCTATATAGCAATCAGCCCCAGCATTTT.